These 25 T cell receptor beta chains came from one sample sequenced in a study of response to subunit inactivated influenza vaccine. One entry per CDR3 protein, called by TCRdb with MiXCR from the RT-PCR reads. The profile shows around 490,000 distinct CDR3 sequences, about 7.6% of them singletons. Sequenced material: PBMCs from blood, taken around 25 months after vaccination. The source of these receptors is a man between 50 and 75 years old who received an inactivated influenza vaccine.

The chain links TRBV7-8 to TRBJ2-7; tentatively, D is TRBD1 (6 bases). V was trimmed by 0 bases and J by 9 bases, leaving 15 bases between them. Germline V gives CDR1 SGHVS, CDR2 FQNEAQ. The CDR3 sequence is 14 residues long. The CDR3 region has the DNA TGTGCCAGCAGCTTAGCGGGGGCGCTTGGTGGGCAGTACTTC. It yields the protein CASSLAGALGGQYF.

This clonotype was recorded at least ten times. V is TRBV3-1 and J is TRBJ2-7, with D possibly called TRBD1 or TRBD2 (6 bases each). Trimming took 4 bases from V and 9 from J, leaving 13 bases between them. This CDR3 is built from 12 residues. Looked up from germline, CDR1 is LGHDT and CDR2 is YNNKEL (reference sequence). CDR3 DNA sequence: TGTGCCAGCAGCCCCGAACGGGGGCTGCAGTACTTC. This codes for CASSPERGLQYF.

The chain combines TRBV5-6 with TRBJ1-2; D unclear. From germline, CDR1 is SGHDT and CDR2 YYEEEE. V lost 2 bases, J lost 9 bases, and 8 bases lay in between. The CDR3 covers 11 residues. The CDR3 DNA sequence: TGTGCCAGCAGCTTTGGCCCCAGCTACACCTTC. As protein: CASSFGPSYTF.

About this clonotype itself: A read error may be the cause here, since a much bigger clone is one base away. The rearrangement uses TRBV29-1 and TRBJ2-7, with 8 bases lining up with TRBD1. Germline CDR1 is SQVTM and CDR2 is ANQGSEA. This CDR3 comprises 12 residues. With 8 bases clipped from V and 1 base from J, the junction kept 4 bases outside the gene matches. As DNA, the CDR3 is TGCAGCCTTACAGGGGGTTCCTACGAGCAGTACTTC. The encoded protein is CSLTGGSYEQYF.

This clonotype was seen ten or more times. The V gene is TRBV12-3 or TRBV12-4, the J gene TRBJ1-4; tentatively, D is TRBD1 (6 bases). The CDR3 totals 14 residues. V lost 7 bases, J lost 4 bases, and 13 bases lay in between. CDR3 bases: TGTGCCAGCACCCGGGGGGCCCTTAATGAAAAACTGTTTTTT. This gives the protein CASTRGALNEKLFF.

This clonotype was observed a handful of times. The V call is TRBV18, the J call TRBJ2-7; 13 nucleotides agree with TRBD2. Trimming took 3 bases from V and 4 from J; bases not matched to a gene: 3. This CDR3 has 15 residues. Germline-derived CDR1 and CDR2 are KGHSH and LQKENI. CDR3 region: CASSPGTSGEYEQYF. Written as DNA, the CDR3 is TGTGCCAGCTCACCTGGGACTAGCGGGGAGTACGAGCAGTACTTC.

There are a few counts of this clonotype. The gene calls are TRBV25-1 and TRBJ2-4, with D perhaps TRBD1 (6 bases). Between the trimmed V and J ends, which lost 2 bases and 8 bases, there was a span of 10 bases. Germline V gene data show CDR1 as MGHDK and CDR2 as SYGVNS. The CDR3 covers 13 residues. The CDR3 DNA follows: TGTGCCAGCAGTGAAGGGGGCGCCGACATTCAGTACTTC. It specifies CASSEGGADIQYF.

This clonotype was picked up many times. The chain links TRBV10-3 to TRBJ1-2; TRBD1 agrees at 7 bases. V trimming: 6 bases; J trimming: 3 bases; junction bases outside the gene matches: 4. The CDR3 has 13 residues. The V gene's germline CDR1 is ENHRY and CDR2 SYGVKD. CDR3 nucleotide sequence: TGTGCCATCAGAACCGGGACAGACTATGGCTACACCTTC. Protein sequence: CAIRTGTDYGYTF.

This clonotype was detected a few times. The J gene is TRBJ2-3, the V gene TRBV7-8, with 10 bases that match TRBD1. V was pared by 5 bases and J by 5 bases, with 10 bases of the junction left unmatched. The CDR3 has 16 residues. Germline-derived CDR1 and CDR2 are SGHVS and FQNEAQ. Here the CDR3 DNA reads TGTGCCAGCAGCAGAGGGACAGGGGCGCCCCAAGATACGCAGTATTTT. The encoded protein is CASSRGTGAPQDTQYF.

This clonotype was seen only a few times. The chain joins TRBV7-2 to TRBJ2-7; 7 positions agree with TRBD1. The junction had 7 bases not matched to a gene; V was cut back by 3 bases and J by 5 bases. The length of the CDR3 is 14 residues. Germline V gene data show CDR1 as SGHTA and CDR2 as FQGNSA. The CDR3 DNA is TGTGCCAGCAGCTTGGGCAGGGGGTTCGACGAGCAGTACTTC. This codes for CASSLGRGFDEQYF.

This clonotype was counted between two and nine times. The V call is TRBV12-3 or TRBV12-4, the J call TRBJ1-5, with 9 positions matching TRBD1. J gave up 4 bases and V 2 bases, and 3 bases lay outside the gene matches. The CDR3 runs to 15 residues. The CDR3 sequence is CASSLTDRGNQPQHF. The DNA of the CDR3 is TGTGCCAGCAGTTTAACGGACAGGGGAAATCAGCCCCAGCATTTT.

This clonotype was detected only a few times. The chain couples TRBV7-3 to TRBJ2-3; possible D gene TRBD2, 5 bases. The CDR3 loop spans 15 amino acids. Trimming left V 4 bases short and J 2 bases short, with 13 bases between. Germline V gives CDR1 SGHTA, CDR2 FQGTGA. The CDR3 here is CASSSLPGDTDTQYF. CDR3 in DNA: TGTGCCAGCAGCTCGCTCCCCGGGGACACAGATACGCAGTATTTT.

This clonotype was counted many times. The V and J genes are TRBV5-1 and TRBJ2-1, with D possibly TRBD2 on 6 matching bases. V lost 4 bases, J lost 7 bases, and 12 bases lay in between. The CDR3 runs to 13 residues. From germline, CDR1 is SGHRS and CDR2 YFSETQ. Here the CDR3 DNA reads TGCGCCAGCAGCCCTTTGGGGAGGAATGAGCAGTTCTTC. Amino acid sequence: CASSPLGRNEQFF.

This chain uses TRBV5-1 with TRBJ1-1; D not certain. This CDR3 region has 15 residues. Germline V gives CDR1 SGHRS, CDR2 YFSETQ. V was pared by 0 bases and J by 4 bases, with 13 bases between. This chain's CDR3 is CASSLVHLGSTEAFF. The DNA for the CDR3 is TGCGCCAGCAGCTTGGTTCACCTTGGGAGCACTGAAGCTTTCTTT.

V gene TRBV6-2 or TRBV6-3 combines with J gene TRBJ2-7, with a weak D call TRBD2 (5 bases). Per the germline V gene, CDR1 is MNHEY and CDR2 is SVGEGT. This CDR3 is 13 amino acids long. Between the trimmed V and J ends, which lost 0 bases and 3 bases, there was a span of 6 bases. The CDR3 region has the DNA TGTGCCAGCAGTTACTCGACTATCTACGAGCAGTACTTC. This sequence encodes CASSYSTIYEQYF.

The chain employs TRBV5-1 and TRBJ2-6; the D is unclear. This CDR3 has 16 residues. Deletions cut 2 bases from V and 0 bases from J, with 9 bases between. Germline CDR1 reads SGHRS; CDR2 reads YFSETQ. The CDR3 DNA reads as TGCGCCAGCAGCTTAGGCGTTTTCTCTGGGGCCAACGTCCTGACTTTC. It specifies CASSLGVFSGANVLTF.

This clonotype appeared a few times. The rearrangement joins TRBV9 to TRBJ2-7; tentative D call: TRBD2 (7 bases). The CDR3 extends over 16 amino acids. V lost 0 bases to trimming and J lost 0 bases, with 13 bases between them. Germline assignment: CDR1 SGDLS and CDR2 YYNGEE. As DNA, the CDR3 is TGTGCCAGCAGCGTAGGAGGGGGGGCCGGCTCCTACGAGCAGTACTTC. Translation gives CASSVGGGAGSYEQYF. The whole variable domain, filled in from reference TRBV9 and TRBJ2-7, reads DSGVTQTPKHLITATGQRVTLRCSPRSGDLSVYWYQQSLDQGLQFLIQYYNGEERAKGNILERFSAQQFPDLHSELNLSSLELGDSALYFCASSVGGGAGSYEQYFGPGTRLTVT.

This clonotype came up many times. The chain is built from TRBV7-9 and TRBJ2-3; D remains ambiguous. Germline V CDR1 and CDR2: SEHNR, FQNEAQ (reference sequence). V gave up 3 bases and J gave up 0 bases, with 7 bases separating them. This CDR3 region has 14 residues. CDR3 sequence reads: CASSFKGSTDTQYF. The CDR3 DNA reads TGTGCCAGCAGCTTTAAGGGTAGCACAGATACGCAGTATTTT.

This clonotype was counted only a few times. The chain couples TRBV24-1 to TRBJ2-1, with 7 bases lining up with TRBD1. CDR1 KGHDR and CDR2 SFDVKD come from the germline V gene. Trimming took 2 bases from V and 1 from J; bases not matched to a gene: 7. This CDR3 is built from 17 residues. The CDR3 nucleotides read TGTGCCACCAGTGATTCCGACAGGGCTGGATCCTACAATGAGCAGTTCTTC. Translated, it gives CATSDSDRAGSYNEQFF.

This clonotype was seen repeatedly, ten times or more. This chain uses TRBV29-1 with TRBJ1-1; D gene unclear. The CDR3 has 13 amino acids. The V end was cut by 4 bases, the J end by 0 bases, with 9 bases between. Germline-derived CDR1 and CDR2 are SQVTM and ANQGSEA. Here the CDR3 reads CSVVGRLNTEAFF. The CDR3 bases are TGCAGCGTTGTCGGCAGGCTGAACACTGAAGCTTTCTTT.

The chain recombines TRBV20-1 with TRBJ2-7; TRBD2 matches at 13 bases. The CDR3 length is 17 residues. From germline, CDR1 is DFQATT and CDR2 SNEGSKA (reference sequence). The CDR3 protein is CCARGGTSGTAGHEQYF. DNA for the CDR3: TGCTGCGCCCGGGGGGGGACTAGCGGGACCGCTGGTCACGAGCAGTACTTC.

This chain's CDR3 is CASSPYVNSPLHF. In nucleotides, the CDR3 is TGTGCCAGCTCACCTTATGTTAATTCACCCCTCCACTTT. The V gene is TRBV18, the J gene TRBJ1-6; no definite D call. The CDR3 consists of 13 residues. Looked up from germline, CDR1 is KGHSH and CDR2 is LQKENI. The V gene lost 3 bases and the J gene lost 6 bases, with 6 bases spanning the gap.

The sample holds a few counts of this clonotype. The V gene is TRBV4-2, the J gene TRBJ1-2; TRBD1 might be the D (6 bases). The V gene's germline CDR1 is LGHNA and CDR2 YNFKEQ. V lost 1 base, J lost 5 bases, and 14 bases lay in between. This CDR3 is 15 amino acids long. CDR3 protein: CASSQATGTEYGYTF. The CDR3 DNA follows: TGTGCCAGCAGCCAAGCTACAGGGACTGAATATGGCTACACCTTC.

This chain joins TRBV5-1 and TRBJ2-5, with 10 bases matching TRBD1. Germline V gene lookup returns CDR1 SGHRS and CDR2 YFSETQ. Losses at the gene ends were 2 bases for V and 5 bases for J; bases not matched to a gene: 3. The CDR3 is 14 amino acids. CDR3 in amino acids: CASSFGTGEETQYF. CDR3 DNA sequence: TGCGCCAGCAGCTTCGGGACAGGGGAGGAGACCCAGTACTTC.

The J gene is TRBJ2-1, the V gene TRBV6-1, with D possibly TRBD2 on 6 matching bases. Germline lookup yields CDR1 MNHNS and CDR2 SASEGT. This CDR3 has 14 amino acids. Trimming took 7 bases from V and 4 from J, leaving 14 bases between them. The CDR3 region is CASIGSGYYNEQFF. CDR3 DNA: TGTGCCAGCATCGGTAGCGGATATTACAATGAGCAGTTCTTC.